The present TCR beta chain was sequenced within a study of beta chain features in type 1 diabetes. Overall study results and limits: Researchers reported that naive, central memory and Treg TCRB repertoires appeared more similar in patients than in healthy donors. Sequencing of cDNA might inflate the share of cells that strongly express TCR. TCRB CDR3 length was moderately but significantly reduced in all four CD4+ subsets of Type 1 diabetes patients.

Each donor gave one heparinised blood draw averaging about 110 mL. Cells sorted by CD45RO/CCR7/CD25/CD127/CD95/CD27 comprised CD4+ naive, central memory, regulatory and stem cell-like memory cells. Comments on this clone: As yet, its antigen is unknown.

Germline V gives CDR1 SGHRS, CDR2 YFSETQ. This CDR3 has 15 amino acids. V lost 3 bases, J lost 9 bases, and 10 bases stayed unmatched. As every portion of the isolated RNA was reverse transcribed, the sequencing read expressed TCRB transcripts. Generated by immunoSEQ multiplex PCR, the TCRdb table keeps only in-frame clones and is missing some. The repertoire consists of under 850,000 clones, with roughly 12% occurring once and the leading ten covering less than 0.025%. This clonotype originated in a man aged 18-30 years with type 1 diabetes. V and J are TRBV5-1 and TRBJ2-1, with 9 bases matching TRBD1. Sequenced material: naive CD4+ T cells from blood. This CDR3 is CASSSGQGPVSEQFF. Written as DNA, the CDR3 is TGCGCCAGCAGCTCGGGACAGGGTCCGGTTAGTGAGCAGTTCTTC.